The clone carrying this TCR beta chain has a count of ten or more. This CDR3 has 17 amino acids. The trim removed 5 bases at V and 0 bases at J, leaving 11 bases unmatched. From germline, CDR1 is SEHNR and CDR2 FQNEAQ (reference sequence). These data originate in a study of read filtering for tumor transcriptome and immune sequencing. Molecular barcoded adaptors covering alpha/delta and beta/gamma chains were used on approximately 400 ng RNA. TCRdb fed the reads into MiXCR, producing one record per CDR3 protein. The sample includes roughly 130,000 distinct CDR3 sequences, around 13% of them seen just once.

The V and J genes are TRBV7-9 and TRBJ1-2; 8 nucleotides match TRBD1. Sequencing was carried out using a population of CD138-negative cells sorted from bone marrow. The clonotype originates from a donor aged 40 or older with multiple myeloma. The CDR3 sequence: CASSLTRDRSANYGYTF. DNA for the CDR3: TGTGCCAGCAGCCTAACCCGGGACAGGTCTGCTAACTATGGCTACACCTTC. Together with reference TRBV7-9 and TRBJ1-2, the CDR3 gives the full variable domain: DTGVSQNPRHKITKRGQNVTFRCDPISEHNRLYWYRQTLGQGPEFLTYFQNEAQLEKSRLLSDRFSAERPKGSFSTLEIQRTEQGDSAMYLCASSLTRDRSANYGYTFGSGTRLTVV.